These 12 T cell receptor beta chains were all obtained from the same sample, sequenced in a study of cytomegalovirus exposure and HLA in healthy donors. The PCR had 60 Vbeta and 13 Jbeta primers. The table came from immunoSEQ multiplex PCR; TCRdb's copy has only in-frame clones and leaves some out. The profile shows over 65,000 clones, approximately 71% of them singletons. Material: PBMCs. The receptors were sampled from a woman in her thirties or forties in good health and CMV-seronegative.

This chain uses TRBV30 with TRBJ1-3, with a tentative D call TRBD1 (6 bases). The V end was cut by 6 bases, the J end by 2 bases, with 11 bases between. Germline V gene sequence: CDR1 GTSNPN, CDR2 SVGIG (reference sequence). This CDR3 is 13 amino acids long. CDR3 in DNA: TGTGCCTGCGATCCAGGGGCTGGAAACACCATATATTTT. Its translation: CACDPGAGNTIYF.

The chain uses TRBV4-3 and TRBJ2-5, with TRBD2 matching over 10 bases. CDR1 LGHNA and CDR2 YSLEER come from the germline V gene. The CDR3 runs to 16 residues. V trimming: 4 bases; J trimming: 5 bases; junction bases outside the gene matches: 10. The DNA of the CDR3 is TGCGCCAGCAGCCTCACGGGCGCGGGACTAGCGGAGACCCAGTACTTC. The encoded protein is CASSLTGAGLAETQYF.

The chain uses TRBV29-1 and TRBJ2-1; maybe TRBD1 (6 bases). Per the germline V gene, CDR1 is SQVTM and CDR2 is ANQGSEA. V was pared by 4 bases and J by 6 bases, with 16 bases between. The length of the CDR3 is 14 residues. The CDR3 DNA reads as TGCAGCGTTGGATCTGGGGGCCTAAGCAATGAGCAGTTCTTC. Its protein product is CSVGSGGLSNEQFF.

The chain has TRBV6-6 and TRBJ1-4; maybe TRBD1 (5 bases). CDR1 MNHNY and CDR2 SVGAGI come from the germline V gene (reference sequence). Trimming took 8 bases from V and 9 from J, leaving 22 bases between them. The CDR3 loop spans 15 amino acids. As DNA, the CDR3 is TGTGCCAGCGGCCCCGGCGGGGGATCAAATAAAAAACTGTTTTTT. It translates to CASGPGGGSNKKLFF.

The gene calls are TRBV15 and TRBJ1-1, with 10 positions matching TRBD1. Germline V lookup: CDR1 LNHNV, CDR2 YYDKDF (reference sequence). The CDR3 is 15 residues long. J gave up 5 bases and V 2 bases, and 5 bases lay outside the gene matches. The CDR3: CATSRLRQGATEAFF. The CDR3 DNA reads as TGTGCCACCAGCAGATTGAGACAGGGGGCAACTGAAGCTTTCTTT. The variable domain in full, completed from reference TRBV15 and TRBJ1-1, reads DAMVIQNPRYQVTQFGKPVTLSCSQTLNHNVMYWYQQKSSQAPKLLFHYYDKDFNNEADTPDNFQSRRPNTSFCFLDIRSPGLGDTAMYLCATSRLRQGATEAFFGQGTRLTVV.

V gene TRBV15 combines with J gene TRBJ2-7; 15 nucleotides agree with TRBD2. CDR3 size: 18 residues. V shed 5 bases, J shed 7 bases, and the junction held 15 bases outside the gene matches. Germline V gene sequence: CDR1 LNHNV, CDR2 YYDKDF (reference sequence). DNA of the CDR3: TGTGCCACCAGCTCACGGACTAGCGGGGGGGATATATCGGGAGAGCAGTACTTC. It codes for CATSSRTSGGDISGEQYF.

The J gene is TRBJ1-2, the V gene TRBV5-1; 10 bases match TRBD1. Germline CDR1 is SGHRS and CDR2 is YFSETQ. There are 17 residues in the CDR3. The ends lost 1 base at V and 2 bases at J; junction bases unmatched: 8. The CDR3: CASSLSMTGGANYGYTF. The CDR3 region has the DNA TGCGCCAGCAGCTTGTCCATGACAGGGGGCGCAAACTATGGCTACACCTTC. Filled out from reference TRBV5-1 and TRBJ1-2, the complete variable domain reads KAGVTQTPRYLIKTRGQQVTLSCSPISGHRSVSWYQQTPGQGLQFLFEYFSETQRNKGNFPGRFSGRQFSNSRSEMNVSTLELGDSALYLCASSLSMTGGANYGYTFGSGTRLTVV.

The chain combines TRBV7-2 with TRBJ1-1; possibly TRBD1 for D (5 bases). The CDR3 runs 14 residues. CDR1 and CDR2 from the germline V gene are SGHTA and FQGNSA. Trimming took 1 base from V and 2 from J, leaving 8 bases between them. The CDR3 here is CASSLVDSNTEAFF. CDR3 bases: TGTGCCAGCAGCTTAGTAGACAGTAACACTGAAGCTTTCTTT. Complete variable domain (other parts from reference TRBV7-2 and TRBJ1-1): GAGVSQSPSNKVTEKGKDVELRCDPISGHTALYWYRQSLGQGLEFLIYFQGNSAPDKSGLPSDRFSAERTGGSVSTLTIQRTQQEDSAVYLCASSLVDSNTEAFFGQGTRLTVV.

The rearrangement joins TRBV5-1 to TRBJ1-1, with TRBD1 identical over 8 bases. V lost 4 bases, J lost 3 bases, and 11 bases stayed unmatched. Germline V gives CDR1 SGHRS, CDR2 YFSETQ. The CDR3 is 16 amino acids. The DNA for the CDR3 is TGCGCCAGCAGCCCGGACAGGGCCATTGGGGACACTGAAGCTTTCTTT. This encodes CASSPDRAIGDTEAFF.

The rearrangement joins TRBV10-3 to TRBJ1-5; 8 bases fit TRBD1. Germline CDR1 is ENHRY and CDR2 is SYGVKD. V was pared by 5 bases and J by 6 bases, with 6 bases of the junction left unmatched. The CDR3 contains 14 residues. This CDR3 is CAISTGGWSQPQHF. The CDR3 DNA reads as TGTGCCATCAGTACAGGGGGATGGAGTCAGCCCCAGCATTTT.

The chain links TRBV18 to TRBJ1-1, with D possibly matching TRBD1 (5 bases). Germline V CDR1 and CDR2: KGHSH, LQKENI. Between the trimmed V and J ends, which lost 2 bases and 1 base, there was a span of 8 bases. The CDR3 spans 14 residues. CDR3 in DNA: TGTGCCAGCTCACCAGCTACAGGGAACACTGAAGCTTTCTTT. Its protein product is CASSPATGNTEAFF. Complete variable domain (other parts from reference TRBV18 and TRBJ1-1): NAGVMQNPRHLVRRRGQEARLRCSPMKGHSHVYWYRQLPEEGLKFMVYLQKENIIDESGMPKERFSAEFPKEGPSILRIQQVVRGDSAAYFCASSPATGNTEAFFGQGTRLTVV.

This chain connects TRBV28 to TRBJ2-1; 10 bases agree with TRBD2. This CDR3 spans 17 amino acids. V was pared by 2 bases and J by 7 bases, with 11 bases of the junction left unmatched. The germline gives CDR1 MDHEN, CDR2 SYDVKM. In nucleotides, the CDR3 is TGTGCCAGCAGTTTAGGGGGAGCGGGAGGGCCGTCTAATGAGCAGTTCTTC. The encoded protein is CASSLGGAGGPSNEQFF.